Below, one T cell receptor beta chain is given with its context. Assay used: immunoSEQ multiplex PCR; TCRdb lists only in-frame clones, some missing. The sample shows 65,000 to 95,000 clones, about 91% of them seen only once. Blood was sampled at baseline, cycle 4 day 1, and cycle 7 day 1. V trimming: 0 bases; J trimming: 4 bases; junction bases outside the gene matches: 7. Germline CDR1 is MNHEY and CDR2 is SVGAGI. CDR3 length: 16 residues. This sample stems from a study of OX40 agonist ivuxolimab in advanced cancers. This clonotype originated in an adult with an advanced solid tumor such as melanoma, head and neck, liver or kidney cancer. This chain joins TRBV6-5 and TRBJ2-7, with 9 nucleotides matching TRBD2. Source: CD4+ or CD8+ T cells sorted from blood, taken in a trial of the OX40 agonist ivuxolimab. In DNA, the CDR3 is TGTGCCAGCAGTTACTCGGGGGATAGCGGGGGTTACGAGCAGTACTTC. Protein: CASSYSGDSGGYEQYF.